This T cell receptor beta chain was observed in a study of blood T cell repertoires in COVID-19. Germline V CDR1 and CDR2: MGHDK, SYGVNS. V was cut by 8 bases and J by 1 base, with 14 bases left in between. CDR3 length: 14 amino acids. There are a few counts of this clone. Data came from immunoSEQ multiplex PCR; TCRdb stores just in-frame clones and leaves some out. The profile shows about 220,000 clones, roughly 90% of them singletons. Sequencing was performed on peripheral blood. The rearrangement uses TRBV25-1 and TRBJ1-1; tentatively, D is TRBD1 (6 bases). This sequence originates from a man between 35 and 55 years old with active or convalescent COVID-19. CDR3 protein: CASSQQGKNTEAFF. DNA of the CDR3: TGTGCCAGCTCCCAACAGGGTAAGAACACTGAAGCTTTCTTT. Looking up the rest from reference TRBV25-1 and TRBJ1-1 gives the full variable domain: EADIYQTPRYLVIGTGKKITLECSQTMGHDKMYWYQQDPGMELHLIHYSYGVNSTEKGDLSSESTVSRIRTEHFPLTLESARPSHTSQYLCASSQQGKNTEAFFGQGTRLTVV.